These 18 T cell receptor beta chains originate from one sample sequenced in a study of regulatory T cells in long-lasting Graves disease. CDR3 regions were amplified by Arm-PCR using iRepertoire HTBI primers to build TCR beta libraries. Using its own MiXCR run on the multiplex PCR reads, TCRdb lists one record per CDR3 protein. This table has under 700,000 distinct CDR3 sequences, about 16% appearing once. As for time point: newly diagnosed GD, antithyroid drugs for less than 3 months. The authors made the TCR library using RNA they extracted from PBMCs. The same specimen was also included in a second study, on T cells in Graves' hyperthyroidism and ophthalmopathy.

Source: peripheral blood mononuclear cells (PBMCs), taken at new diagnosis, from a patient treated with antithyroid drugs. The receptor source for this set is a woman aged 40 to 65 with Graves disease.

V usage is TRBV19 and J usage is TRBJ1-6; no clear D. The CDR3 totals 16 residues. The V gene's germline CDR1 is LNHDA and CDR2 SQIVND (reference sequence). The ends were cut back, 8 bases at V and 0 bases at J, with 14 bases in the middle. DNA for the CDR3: TGTGCCAGTGGCAATCTCCTGAGCTCCTATAATTCACCCCTCCACTTT. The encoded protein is CASGNLLSSYNSPLHF.

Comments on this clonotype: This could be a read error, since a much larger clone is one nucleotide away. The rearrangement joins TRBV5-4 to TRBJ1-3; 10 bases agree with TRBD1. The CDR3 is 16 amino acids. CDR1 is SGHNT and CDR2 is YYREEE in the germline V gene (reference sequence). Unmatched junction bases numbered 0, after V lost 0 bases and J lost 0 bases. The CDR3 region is CASSLGQGASGNTIYF. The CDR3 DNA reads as TGTGCCAGCAGCTTGGGACAGGGGGCCTCTGGAAACACCATATATTTT.

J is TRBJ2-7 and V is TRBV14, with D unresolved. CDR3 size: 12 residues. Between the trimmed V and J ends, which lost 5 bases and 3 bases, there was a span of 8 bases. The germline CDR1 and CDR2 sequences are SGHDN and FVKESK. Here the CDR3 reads CASSNSYYEQYF. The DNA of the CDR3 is TGTGCCAGCAGCAATTCTTACTACGAGCAGTACTTC.

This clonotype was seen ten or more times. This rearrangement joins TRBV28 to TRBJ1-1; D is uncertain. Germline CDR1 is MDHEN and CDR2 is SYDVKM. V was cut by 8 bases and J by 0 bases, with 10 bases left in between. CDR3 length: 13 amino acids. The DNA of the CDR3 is TGTGCCAGCCGAGCACTGGTGAACACTGAAGCTTTCTTT. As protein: CASRALVNTEAFF.

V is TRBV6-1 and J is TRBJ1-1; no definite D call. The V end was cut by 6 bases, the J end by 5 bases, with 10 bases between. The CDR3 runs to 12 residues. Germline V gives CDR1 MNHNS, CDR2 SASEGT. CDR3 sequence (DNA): TGTGCCAGCAGGCGGTCTGTTACTGAAGCTTTCTTT. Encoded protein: CASRRSVTEAFF.

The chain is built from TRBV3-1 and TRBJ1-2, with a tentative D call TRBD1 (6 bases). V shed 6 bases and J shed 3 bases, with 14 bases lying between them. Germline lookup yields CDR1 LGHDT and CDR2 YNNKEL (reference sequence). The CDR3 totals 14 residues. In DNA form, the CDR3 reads TGTGCCAGCAGGCCACAGGGATCCGACTATGGCTACACCTTC. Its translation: CASRPQGSDYGYTF.

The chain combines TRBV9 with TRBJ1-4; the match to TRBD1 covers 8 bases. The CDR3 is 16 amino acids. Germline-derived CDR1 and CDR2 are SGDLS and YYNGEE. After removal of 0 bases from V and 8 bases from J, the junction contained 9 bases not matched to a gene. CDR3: CASSVAPDRGNEKLFF. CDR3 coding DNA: TGTGCCAGCAGCGTAGCCCCTGACAGGGGCAACGAAAAACTGTTTTTT.

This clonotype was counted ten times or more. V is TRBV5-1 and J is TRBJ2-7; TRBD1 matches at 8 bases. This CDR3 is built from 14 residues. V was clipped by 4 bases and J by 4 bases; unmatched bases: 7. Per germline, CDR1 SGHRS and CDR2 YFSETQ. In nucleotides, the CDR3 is TGCGCCAGCAGCCCGACAGGGGATGTTTACGAGCAGTACTTC. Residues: CASSPTGDVYEQYF.

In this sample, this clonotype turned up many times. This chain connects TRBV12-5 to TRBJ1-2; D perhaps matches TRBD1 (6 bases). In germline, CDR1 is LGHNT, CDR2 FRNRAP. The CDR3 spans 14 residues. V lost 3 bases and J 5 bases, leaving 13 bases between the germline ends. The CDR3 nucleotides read TGTGCTAGTGGTTTCGGTACAGGGTGGTATGGCTACACCTTC. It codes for CASGFGTGWYGYTF.

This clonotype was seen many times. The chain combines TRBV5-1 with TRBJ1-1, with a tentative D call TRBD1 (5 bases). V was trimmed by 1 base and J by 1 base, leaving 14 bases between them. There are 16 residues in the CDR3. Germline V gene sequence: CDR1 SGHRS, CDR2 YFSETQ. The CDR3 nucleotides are TGCGCCAGCAGCTTGTCGCAGGGTGGAGGGAACACTGAAGCTTTCTTT. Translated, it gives CASSLSQGGGNTEAFF.

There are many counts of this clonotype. Here the CDR3 DNA reads TGTGCCTGGAGTGTAGGGGGGGGATCCTACGAGCAGTACTTC. Translating it yields CAWSVGGGSYEQYF. This chain links TRBV30 with TRBJ2-7, with D possibly TRBD2 on 7 matching bases. Germline values: CDR1 GTSNPN, CDR2 SVGIG (reference sequence). V dropped 0 bases and J dropped 1 base, with 10 bases sitting between them. There are 14 residues in the CDR3.

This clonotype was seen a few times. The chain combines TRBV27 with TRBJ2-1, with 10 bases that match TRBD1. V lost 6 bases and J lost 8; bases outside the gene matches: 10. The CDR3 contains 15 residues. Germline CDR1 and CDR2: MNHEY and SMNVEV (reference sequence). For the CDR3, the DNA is TGTGCCAGCAGAGGGACAGGGGTGAGGTCCGATGAGCAGTTCTTC. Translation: CASRGTGVRSDEQFF.

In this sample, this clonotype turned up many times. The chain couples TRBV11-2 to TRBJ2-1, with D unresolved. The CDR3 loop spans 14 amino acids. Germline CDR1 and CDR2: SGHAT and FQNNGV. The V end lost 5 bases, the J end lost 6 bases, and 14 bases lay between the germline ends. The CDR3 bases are TGTGCCAGCAGCCGGAGCCTCCAGGCCAATGAGCAGTTCTTC. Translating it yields CASSRSLQANEQFF.

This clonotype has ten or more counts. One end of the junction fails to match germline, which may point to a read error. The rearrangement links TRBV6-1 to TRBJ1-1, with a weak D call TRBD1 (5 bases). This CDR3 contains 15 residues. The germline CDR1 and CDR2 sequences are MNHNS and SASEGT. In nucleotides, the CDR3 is TGCGCCAGCAGTGGTTCGACAGCCATGAACACTGAAGCTTTCTTT. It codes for CASSGSTAMNTEAFF.

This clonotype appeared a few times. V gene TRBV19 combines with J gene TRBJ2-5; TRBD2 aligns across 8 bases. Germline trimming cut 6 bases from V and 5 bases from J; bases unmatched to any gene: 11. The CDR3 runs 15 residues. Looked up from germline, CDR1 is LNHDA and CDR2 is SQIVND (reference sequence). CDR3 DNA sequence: TGTGCCAGTAGCCGAGCGGGAGTCGGGGTGGAGACCCAGTACTTC. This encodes CASSRAGVGVETQYF.

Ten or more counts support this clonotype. CDR3: CAISLAGARNEQFF. The CDR3 DNA reads as TGTGCCATCAGTCTAGCGGGGGCCAGGAATGAGCAGTTCTTC. The V call is TRBV10-3, the J call TRBJ2-1, with TRBD2 identical over 10 bases. CDR1 is ENHRY, CDR2 SYGVKD, per germline. Trimming cost V 5 bases and J 7 bases; bases outside gene matches: 5. CDR3 length: 14 residues.

Here the CDR3 DNA reads TGTGCCAGCTCACCAACAGGGTTGCCGACGACTAACTATGGCTACACCTTC. This codes for CASSPTGLPTTNYGYTF. This chain uses TRBV18 with TRBJ1-2, with a weak D call TRBD1 (6 bases). The CDR3 length is 17 residues. V lost 2 bases and J 0 bases, leaving 16 bases between the germline ends. The germline gives CDR1 KGHSH, CDR2 LQKENI.

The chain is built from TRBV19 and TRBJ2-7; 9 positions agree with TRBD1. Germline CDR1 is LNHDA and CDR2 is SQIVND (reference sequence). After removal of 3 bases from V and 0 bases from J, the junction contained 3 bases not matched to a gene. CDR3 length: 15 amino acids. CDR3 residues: CASSIHRGLSYEQYF. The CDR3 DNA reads TGTGCCAGTAGTATCCACAGGGGGCTCTCCTACGAGCAGTACTTC.